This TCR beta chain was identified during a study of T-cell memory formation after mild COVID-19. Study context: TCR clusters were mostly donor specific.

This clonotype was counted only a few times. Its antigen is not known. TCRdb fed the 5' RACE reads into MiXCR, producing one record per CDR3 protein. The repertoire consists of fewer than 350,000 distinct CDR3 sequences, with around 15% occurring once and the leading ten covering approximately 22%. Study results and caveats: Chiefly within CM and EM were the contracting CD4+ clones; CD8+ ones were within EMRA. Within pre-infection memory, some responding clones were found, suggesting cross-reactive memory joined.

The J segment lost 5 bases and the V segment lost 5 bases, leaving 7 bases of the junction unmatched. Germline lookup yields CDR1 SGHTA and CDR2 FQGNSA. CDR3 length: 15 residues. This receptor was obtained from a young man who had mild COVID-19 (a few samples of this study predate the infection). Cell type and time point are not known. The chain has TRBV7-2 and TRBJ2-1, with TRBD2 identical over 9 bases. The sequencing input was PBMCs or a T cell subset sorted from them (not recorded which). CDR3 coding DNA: TGTGCCAGCAGCCCCCAGCGGGGGGAAAACAATGAGCAGTTCTTC. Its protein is CASSPQRGENNEQFF.